The 8 T cell receptor beta chains given below trace back to one sample, sequenced in a study of control samples from healthy donors and cancer patients. Some clones are missing from TCRdb's copy, which holds only in-frame ones; the method was immunoSEQ multiplex PCR. The repertoire has about 170,000 clones, almost 90% of them found once; the top ten carry about 5.3%. The sequenced sample was blood. The receptors were gathered from a woman younger than 45 in good health.

The chain employs TRBV7-9 and TRBJ1-2; D remains ambiguous. Trimming took 6 bases from V and 3 from J, leaving 20 bases between them. Germline values: CDR1 SEHNR, CDR2 FQNEAQ (reference sequence). The CDR3 sequence is 16 residues long. In DNA, the CDR3 is TGTGCCAGCAGGCTAAGTACCGGGGTGAGCGACTATGGCTACACCTTC. It codes for CASRLSTGVSDYGYTF.

The chain is built from TRBV6-2 or TRBV6-3 and TRBJ2-7; D may be TRBD1 or TRBD2 (5 bases each). The germline V gene has CDR1 MNHEY and CDR2 SVGEGT. V lost 6 bases to trimming and J lost 9 bases, with 15 bases between them. The CDR3 has 12 residues. The CDR3 region is CASSVKPGRQYV. Here the CDR3 DNA reads TGTGCCAGCAGCGTTAAACCAGGGAGGCAGTACGTC.

This clone was seen a single time. The V gene is TRBV4-1, the J gene TRBJ2-1; D is possibly TRBD2 (6 bases). The CDR3 loop spans 15 amino acids. Germline CDR1 MGHRA, CDR2 YSYEKL. Trimming left V 4 bases short and J 3 bases short, with 13 bases between. Here the CDR3 reads CASSPSTGLYNEQFF. The CDR3 DNA sequence: TGCGCCAGCAGCCCCTCGACGGGACTCTACAATGAGCAGTTCTTC.

V gene TRBV9 combines with J gene TRBJ1-1; D call uncertain. The CDR3 consists of 13 residues. Trimming shortened V by 0 bases and J by 7 bases, and 10 bases separated the two germline ends. Germline V lookup: CDR1 SGDLS, CDR2 YYNGEE. CDR3 sequence: CASSVALGFEAFF. CDR3 nucleotides: TGTGCCAGCAGCGTAGCGTTAGGTTTTGAAGCTTTCTTT.

This chain joins TRBV5-1 and TRBJ1-1, with D maybe TRBD1 (5 bases). The V end was cut by 2 bases, the J end by 1 base, with 18 bases between. The CDR3 spans 17 residues. Germline loops: CDR1 SGHRS, CDR2 YFSETQ. CDR3 amino acids: CASSFLSRLGANTEAFF. The CDR3 DNA reads TGCGCCAGCAGCTTCTTGAGTCGGTTAGGGGCGAACACTGAAGCTTTCTTT. The full variable domain, in which reference TRBV5-1 and TRBJ1-1 provide the parts outside the CDR3, is KAGVTQTPRYLIKTRGQQVTLSCSPISGHRSVSWYQQTPGQGLQFLFEYFSETQRNKGNFPGRFSGRQFSNSRSEMNVSTLELGDSALYLCASSFLSRLGANTEAFFGQGTRLTVV.

The CDR3 sequence is CASSYDPLSYNEQFF. Written as DNA, the CDR3 is TGTGCCAGCAGCTATGACCCACTCTCCTACAATGAGCAGTTCTTC. This chain links TRBV7-2 with TRBJ2-1; D unresolved. This CDR3 is 15 amino acids long. Looked up from germline, CDR1 is SGHTA and CDR2 is FQGNSA. The ends were cut back, 4 bases at V and 0 bases at J, with 10 bases in the middle. The variable domain in full, with the rest retrieved from reference TRBV7-2 and TRBJ2-1, is GAGVSQSPSNKVTEKGKDVELRCDPISGHTALYWYRQSLGQGLEFLIYFQGNSAPDKSGLPSDRFSAERTGGSVSTLTIQRTQQEDSAVYLCASSYDPLSYNEQFFGPGTRLTVL.

The chain has TRBV28 and TRBJ1-5; D might be TRBD1 (6 bases). Between the trimmed V and J ends, which lost 2 bases and 3 bases, there was a span of 8 bases. CDR3 size: 14 residues. Germline V gene lookup returns CDR1 MDHEN and CDR2 SYDVKM. Written as DNA, the CDR3 is TGTGCCAGCAGTTTACAGGGGAACAATCAGCCCCAGCATTTT. Translation: CASSLQGNNQPQHF.

This clone was observed a single time. V usage is TRBV11-3 and J usage is TRBJ2-2; tentative D call: TRBD1 (6 bases). This CDR3 is 15 amino acids long. V lost 1 base to trimming and J lost 5 bases, with 11 bases between them. CDR1 is SGHNT and CDR2 is YENEEA in the germline V gene. The CDR3 spells CASSLGGRLTGELFF. For the CDR3, the DNA is TGTGCCAGCAGCTTAGGGGGGCGGCTAACCGGGGAGCTGTTTTTT.